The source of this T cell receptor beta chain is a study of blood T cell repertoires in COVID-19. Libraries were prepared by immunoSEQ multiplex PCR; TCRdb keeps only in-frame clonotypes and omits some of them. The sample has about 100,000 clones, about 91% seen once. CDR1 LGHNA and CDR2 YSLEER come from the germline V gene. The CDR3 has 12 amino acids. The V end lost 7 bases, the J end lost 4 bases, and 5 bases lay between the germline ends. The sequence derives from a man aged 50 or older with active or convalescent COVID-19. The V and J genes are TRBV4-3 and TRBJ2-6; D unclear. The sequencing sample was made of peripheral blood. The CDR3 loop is CASTGGANVLTF. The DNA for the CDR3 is TGCGCCAGCACAGGAGGGGCCAACGTCCTGACTTTC.